This T cell receptor (beta chain) was recorded in a study of T-cell memory formation after mild COVID-19. Barcoded TCR alpha and TCR beta cDNA libraries with UMIs came from 5'RACE using constant-segment primers. TCRdb re-derived calls from the 5' RACE reads in MiXCR, one entry per CDR3 protein. This sample carries under 300,000 distinct CDR3 sequences, 15% to 20% of them seen once, and the ten largest clones take approximately 3.6%. The CDR3 loop spans 15 amino acids. The source material was PBMCs or a T cell subset sorted from them (not recorded which). The clonotype originates from a young man who had mild COVID-19 (a few samples of this study predate the infection). Cell type and time point are not known. The chain uses TRBV21-1 and TRBJ1-1; the DNA was not used to check the table's D call, TRBD1. TRBV21-1 is shown as a pseudogene. CDR3 loop: CASRNRGLCGTEAFF. The CDR3, as DNA: TGTGCCAGCCGAAACAGGGGGCTATGTGGTACTGAAGCTTTCTTT.